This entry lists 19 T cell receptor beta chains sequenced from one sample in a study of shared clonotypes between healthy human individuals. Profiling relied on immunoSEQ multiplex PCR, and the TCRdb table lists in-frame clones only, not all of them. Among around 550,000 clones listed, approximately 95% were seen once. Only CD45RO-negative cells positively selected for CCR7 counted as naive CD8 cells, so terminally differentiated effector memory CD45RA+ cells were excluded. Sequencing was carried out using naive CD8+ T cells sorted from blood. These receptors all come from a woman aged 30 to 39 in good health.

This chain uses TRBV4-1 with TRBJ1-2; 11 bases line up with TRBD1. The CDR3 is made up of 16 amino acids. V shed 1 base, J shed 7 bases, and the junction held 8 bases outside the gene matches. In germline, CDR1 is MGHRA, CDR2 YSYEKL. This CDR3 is CASSQVSGQGAAGYTF. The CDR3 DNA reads TGCGCCAGCAGCCAAGTATCAGGACAGGGGGCGGCTGGCTACACCTTC.

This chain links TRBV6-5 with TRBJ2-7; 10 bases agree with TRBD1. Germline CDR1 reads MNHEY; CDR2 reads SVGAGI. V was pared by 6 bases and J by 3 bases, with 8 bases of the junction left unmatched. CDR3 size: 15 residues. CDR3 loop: CASSYGTGDSYEQYF. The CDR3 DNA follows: TGTGCCAGCAGCTATGGGACAGGGGACAGCTACGAGCAGTACTTC.

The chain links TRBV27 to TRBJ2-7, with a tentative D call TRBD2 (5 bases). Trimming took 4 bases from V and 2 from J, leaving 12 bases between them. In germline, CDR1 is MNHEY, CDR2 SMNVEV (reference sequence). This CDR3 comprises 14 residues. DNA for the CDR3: TGTGCCAGCAGTTCCCCGGACGGGGCCTACGAGCAGTACTTC. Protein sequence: CASSSPDGAYEQYF.

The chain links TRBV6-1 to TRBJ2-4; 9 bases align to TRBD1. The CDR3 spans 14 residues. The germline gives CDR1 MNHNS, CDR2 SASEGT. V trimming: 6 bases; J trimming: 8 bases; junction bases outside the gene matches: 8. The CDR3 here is CASSRGQGYHIQYF. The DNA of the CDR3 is TGTGCCAGCAGCAGGGGACAGGGCTATCACATTCAGTACTTC.

CDR3 in amino acids: CASSSEAETSYNEQFF. The CDR3 DNA follows: TGTGCCAGCAGCTCTGAAGCGGAAACTTCCTACAATGAGCAGTTCTTC. This chain links TRBV7-6 with TRBJ2-1; possible D gene TRBD2, 5 bases. Germline CDR1 and CDR2: SGHVS and FNYEAQ. Trimming shortened V by 4 bases and J by 1 base, and 14 bases separated the two germline ends. The CDR3 runs to 16 residues.

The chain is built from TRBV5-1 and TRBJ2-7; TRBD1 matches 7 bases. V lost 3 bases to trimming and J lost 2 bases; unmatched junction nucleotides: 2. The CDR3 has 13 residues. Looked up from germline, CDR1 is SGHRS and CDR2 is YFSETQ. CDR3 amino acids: CASSYQGAYEQYF. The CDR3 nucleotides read TGCGCCAGCAGCTACCAGGGGGCCTACGAGCAGTACTTC.

The CDR3 reads CASSSRTGGYGYTF. The CDR3 DNA is TGTGCCAGCAGCTCCCGGACAGGGGGCTATGGCTACACCTTC. This chain links TRBV11-3 with TRBJ1-2, with 10 bases matching TRBD1. The V segment lost 4 bases and the J segment 4 bases; nucleotides outside the gene matches: 3. CDR1 and CDR2 (germline): SGHNT, YENEEA. The CDR3 is made up of 14 amino acids.

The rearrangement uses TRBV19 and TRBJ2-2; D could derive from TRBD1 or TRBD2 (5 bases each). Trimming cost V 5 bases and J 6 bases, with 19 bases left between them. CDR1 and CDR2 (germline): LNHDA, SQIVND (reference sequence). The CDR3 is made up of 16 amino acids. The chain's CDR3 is CASSLSREWGSGELFF. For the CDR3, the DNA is TGTGCCAGTAGTCTCTCGAGGGAGTGGGGGTCCGGGGAGCTGTTTTTT.

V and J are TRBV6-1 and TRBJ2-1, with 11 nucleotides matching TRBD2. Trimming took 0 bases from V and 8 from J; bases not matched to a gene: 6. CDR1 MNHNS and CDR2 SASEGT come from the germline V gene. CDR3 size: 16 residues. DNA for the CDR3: TGTGCCAGCAGTGAAGCTACTAGCGGGAGTTGGTATGAGCAGTTCTTC. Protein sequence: CASSEATSGSWYEQFF.

This CDR3 reads CASSQEDPGGGTYEQYF. Written as DNA, the CDR3 is TGTGCCAGCAGCCAAGAAGATCCGGGGGGAGGTACCTACGAGCAGTACTTC. The chain is built from TRBV4-2 and TRBJ2-7, with 7 bases that match TRBD2. Germline CDR1 is LGHNA and CDR2 is YNFKEQ. This CDR3 has 17 amino acids. V was clipped by 0 bases and J by 2 bases; unmatched bases: 10.

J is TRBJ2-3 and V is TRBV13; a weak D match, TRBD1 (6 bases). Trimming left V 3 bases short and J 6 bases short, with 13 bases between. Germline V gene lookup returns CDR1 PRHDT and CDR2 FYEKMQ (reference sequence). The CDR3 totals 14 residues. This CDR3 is CASSFVGGVDTQYF. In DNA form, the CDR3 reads TGTGCCAGCAGCTTCGTAGGGGGTGTGGATACGCAGTATTTT.

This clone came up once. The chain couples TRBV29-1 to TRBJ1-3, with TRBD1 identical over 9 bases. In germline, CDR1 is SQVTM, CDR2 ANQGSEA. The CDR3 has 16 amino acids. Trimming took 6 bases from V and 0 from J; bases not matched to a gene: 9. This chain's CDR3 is CSVRDRVNLSGNTIYF. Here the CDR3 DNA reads TGCAGCGTCCGGGACAGGGTAAACCTCTCTGGAAACACCATATATTTT.

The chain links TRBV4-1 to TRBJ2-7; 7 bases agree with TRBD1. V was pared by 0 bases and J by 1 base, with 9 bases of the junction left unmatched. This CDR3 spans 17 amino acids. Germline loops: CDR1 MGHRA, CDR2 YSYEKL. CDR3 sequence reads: CASSQDSETGRSYEQYF. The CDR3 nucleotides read TGCGCCAGCAGCCAAGATTCGGAGACAGGGCGGTCCTACGAGCAGTACTTC.

DNA of the CDR3: TGTGCCAGCAGTGAAGCGAGGGGACAGCCTTACAATCAGCCCCAGCATTTT. Its translation: CASSEARGQPYNQPQHF. The J gene is TRBJ1-5, the V gene TRBV6-1; 7 bases align to TRBD1. J gave up 3 bases and V 0 bases, and 8 bases lay outside the gene matches. Germline CDR1 and CDR2: MNHNS and SASEGT. The CDR3 is 17 amino acids.

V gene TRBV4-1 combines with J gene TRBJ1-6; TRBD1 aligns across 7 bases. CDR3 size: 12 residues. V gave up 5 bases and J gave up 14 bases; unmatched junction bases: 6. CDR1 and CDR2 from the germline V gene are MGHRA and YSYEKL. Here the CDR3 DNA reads TGCGCCAGCAGCTTTGACAGGGATACCCTCCACTTT. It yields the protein CASSFDRDTLHF.

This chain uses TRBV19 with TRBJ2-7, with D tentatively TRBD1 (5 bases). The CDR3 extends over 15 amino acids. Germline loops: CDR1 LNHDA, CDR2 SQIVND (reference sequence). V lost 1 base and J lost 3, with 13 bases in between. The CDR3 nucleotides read TGTGCCAGTAGTATAGGTGCAGGGAACATCTACGAGCAGTACTTC. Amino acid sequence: CASSIGAGNIYEQYF.

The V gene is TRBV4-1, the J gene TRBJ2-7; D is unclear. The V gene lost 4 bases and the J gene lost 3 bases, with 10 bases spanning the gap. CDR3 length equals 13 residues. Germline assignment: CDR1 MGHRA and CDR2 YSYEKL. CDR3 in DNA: TGCGCCAGCAGCCTAACCCCGGACTACGAGCAGTACTTC. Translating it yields CASSLTPDYEQYF.

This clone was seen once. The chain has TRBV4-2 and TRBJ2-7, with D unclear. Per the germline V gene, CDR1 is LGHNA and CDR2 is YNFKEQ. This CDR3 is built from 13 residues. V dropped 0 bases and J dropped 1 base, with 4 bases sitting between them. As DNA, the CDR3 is TGTGCCAGCAGCCAAGAGCGGTCCTACGAGCAGTACTTC. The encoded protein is CASSQERSYEQYF.

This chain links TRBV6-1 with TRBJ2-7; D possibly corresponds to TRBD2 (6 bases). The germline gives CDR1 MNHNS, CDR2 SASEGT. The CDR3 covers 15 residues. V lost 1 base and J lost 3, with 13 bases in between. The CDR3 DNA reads TGTGCCAGCAGTGAAGGGAGTCTAGCGTACTACGAGCAGTACTTC. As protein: CASSEGSLAYYEQYF.